This T cell receptor beta chain was observed in a study of blood T cell repertoires in COVID-19. Overall study: COVID-19 samples collected from the United States, Italy and Spain covered acute and convalescent phases. Sample material is recorded as cDNA or gDNA derived from T cells, B-cell-depleted T cells, or PBMCs.

The Seattle site enrolled patients during active infection and followed them longitudinally. Per the original methods: Amplification from reference gene primers served as the basis for estimated nucleated cell counts. The data were produced by immunoSEQ multiplex PCR, yet TCRdb's version contains in-frame clones alone and is incomplete. D and trimming were read from the DNA, whereas the V and J calls and clone size are those reported in that table. Altogether about 220,000 clones are present, 80% to 85% being singletons, with the ten largest covering 5.2%. A single count supports this clone. Germline CDR1 reads SGHTA; CDR2 reads FQGNSA. V shed 5 bases and J 2 bases; nucleotides not matched to a gene: 10. The CDR3 loop spans 18 amino acids.

What was sequenced was peripheral blood. The chain uses TRBV7-2 and TRBJ2-3; 13 nucleotides match TRBD2. The receptor was isolated from a woman in her seventies with COVID-19, enrolled during active disease. CDR3 region: CASSLGLAGAGVTDTQYF. As DNA, the CDR3 is TGTGCCAGCAGCCTAGGACTAGCGGGAGCAGGGGTCACAGATACGCAGTATTTT. The full variable domain, rest sourced from reference TRBV7-2 and TRBJ2-3, is GAGVSQSPSNKVTEKGKDVELRCDPISGHTALYWYRQSLGQGLEFLIYFQGNSAPDKSGLPSDRFSAERTGGSVSTLTIQRTQQEDSAVYLCASSLGLAGAGVTDTQYFGPGTRLTVL.